Sequencing of this T cell receptor (beta chain) was carried out in a study of blood T cell repertoires in COVID-19. Study at large: From T cells, B-cell-depleted T cells, or PBMCs came the material, which was cDNA or gDNA.

Authors' processing steps: Amplification of reference gene primers was used by the study to estimate nucleated cell counts. Sequencing was performed with immunoSEQ multiplex PCR; in TCRdb, only in-frame clones are kept and a portion is missing. Clone size and the V and J calls come from that table; the DNA yielded D and trimming. The sample contains under 200,000 clones, 75% to 90% of which appear only once. CDR1 is SNHLY and CDR2 is FYNNEI in the germline V gene. V lost 5 bases and J lost 5, with 9 bases in between. This CDR3 comprises 13 residues. The rearrangement uses TRBV2 and TRBJ1-4; D is possibly TRBD1 (6 bases). The sequenced sample consisted of PBMCs or T cells enriched from blood (not recorded which). The receptor comes from a woman between 45 and 60 years old who had recovered from COVID-19. The CDR3 DNA follows: TGTGCCAGCAGTCGAGGACAGAATGAAAAACTGTTTTTT. This encodes CASSRGQNEKLFF.